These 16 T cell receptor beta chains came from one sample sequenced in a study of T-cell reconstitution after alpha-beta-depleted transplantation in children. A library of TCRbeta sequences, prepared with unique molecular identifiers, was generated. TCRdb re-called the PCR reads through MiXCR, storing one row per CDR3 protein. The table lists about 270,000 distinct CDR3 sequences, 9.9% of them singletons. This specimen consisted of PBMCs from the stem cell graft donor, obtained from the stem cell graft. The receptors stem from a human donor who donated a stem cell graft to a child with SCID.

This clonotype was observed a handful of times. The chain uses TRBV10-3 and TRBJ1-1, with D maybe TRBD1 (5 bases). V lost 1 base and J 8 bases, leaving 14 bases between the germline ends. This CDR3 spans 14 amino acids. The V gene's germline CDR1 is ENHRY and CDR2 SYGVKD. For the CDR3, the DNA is TGTGCCATCAGTGAGTTCGGTGGGGGAAACGAAGCTTTCTTT. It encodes CAISEFGGGNEAFF.

CDR3: CASSLGGGWNTEAFF. As DNA, the CDR3 is TGTGCCAGCAGCTTAGGAGGGGGATGGAACACTGAAGCTTTCTTT. The chain links TRBV7-9 to TRBJ1-1; possibly TRBD1 for D (6 bases). CDR3 length: 15 amino acids. V gave up 1 base and J gave up 1 base, with 10 bases separating them. CDR1 and CDR2 (germline): SEHNR, FQNEAQ (reference sequence).

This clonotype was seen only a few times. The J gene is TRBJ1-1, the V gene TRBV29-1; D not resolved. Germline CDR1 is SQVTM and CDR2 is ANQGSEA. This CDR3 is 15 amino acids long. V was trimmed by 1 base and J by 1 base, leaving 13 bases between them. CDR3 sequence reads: CSVEGEGFGNTEAFF. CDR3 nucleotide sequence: TGCAGCGTTGAAGGGGAAGGATTCGGGAACACTGAAGCTTTCTTT.

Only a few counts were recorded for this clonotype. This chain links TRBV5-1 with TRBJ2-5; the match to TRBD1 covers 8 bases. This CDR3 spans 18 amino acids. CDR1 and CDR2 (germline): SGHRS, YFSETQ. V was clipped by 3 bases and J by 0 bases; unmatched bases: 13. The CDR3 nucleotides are TGCGCCAGCAGCTCCGGACAGGGATTAGCGCGGTACCAAGAGACCCAGTACTTC. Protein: CASSSGQGLARYQETQYF.

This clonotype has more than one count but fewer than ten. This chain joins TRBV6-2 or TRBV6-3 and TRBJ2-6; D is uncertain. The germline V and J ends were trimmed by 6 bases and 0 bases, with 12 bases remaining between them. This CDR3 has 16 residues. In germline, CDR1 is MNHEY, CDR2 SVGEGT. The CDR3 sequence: CASRTPPDSGANVLTF. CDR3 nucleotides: TGTGCCAGCAGAACACCCCCAGACTCTGGGGCCAACGTCCTGACTTTC.

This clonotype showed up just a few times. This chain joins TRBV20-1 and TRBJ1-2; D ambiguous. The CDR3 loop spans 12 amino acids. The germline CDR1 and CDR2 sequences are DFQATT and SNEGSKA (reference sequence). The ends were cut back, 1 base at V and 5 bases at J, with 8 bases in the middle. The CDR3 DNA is TGCAGTGCTAGAGTTGAGGAGTATGGCTACACCTTC. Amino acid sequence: CSARVEEYGYTF.

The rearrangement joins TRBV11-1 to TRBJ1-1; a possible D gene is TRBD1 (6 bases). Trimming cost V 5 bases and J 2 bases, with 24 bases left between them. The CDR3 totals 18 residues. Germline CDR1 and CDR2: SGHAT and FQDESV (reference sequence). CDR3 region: CASSLLRDIGSVNTEAFF. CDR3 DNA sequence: TGTGCCAGCAGCCTCCTCCGGGACATCGGTTCGGTCAACACTGAAGCTTTCTTT.

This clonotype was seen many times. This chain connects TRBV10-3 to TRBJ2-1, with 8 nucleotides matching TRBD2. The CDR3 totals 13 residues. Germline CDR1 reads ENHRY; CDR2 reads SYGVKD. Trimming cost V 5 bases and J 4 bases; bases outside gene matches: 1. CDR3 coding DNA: TGTGCCATCAGTCTAGCGGGTTACAATGAGCAGTTCTTC. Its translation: CAISLAGYNEQFF.

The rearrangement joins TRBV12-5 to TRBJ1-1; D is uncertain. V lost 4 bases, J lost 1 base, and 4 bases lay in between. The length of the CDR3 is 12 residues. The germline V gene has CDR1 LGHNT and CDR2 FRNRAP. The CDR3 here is CASGSTNTEAFF. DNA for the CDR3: TGTGCTAGTGGTTCGACGAACACTGAAGCTTTCTTT.

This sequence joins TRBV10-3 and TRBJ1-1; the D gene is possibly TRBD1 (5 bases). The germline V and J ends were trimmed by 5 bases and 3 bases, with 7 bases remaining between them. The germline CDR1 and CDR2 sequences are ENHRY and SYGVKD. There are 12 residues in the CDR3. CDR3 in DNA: TGTGCCATCAGTAGGGGTTACACTGAAGCTTTCTTT. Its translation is CAISRGYTEAFF.

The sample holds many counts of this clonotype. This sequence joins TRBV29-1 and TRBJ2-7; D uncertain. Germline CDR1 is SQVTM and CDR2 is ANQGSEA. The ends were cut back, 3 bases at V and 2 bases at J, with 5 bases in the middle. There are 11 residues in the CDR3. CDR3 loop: CSVEGPYEQYF. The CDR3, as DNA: TGCAGCGTTGAGGGTCCCTACGAGCAGTACTTC.

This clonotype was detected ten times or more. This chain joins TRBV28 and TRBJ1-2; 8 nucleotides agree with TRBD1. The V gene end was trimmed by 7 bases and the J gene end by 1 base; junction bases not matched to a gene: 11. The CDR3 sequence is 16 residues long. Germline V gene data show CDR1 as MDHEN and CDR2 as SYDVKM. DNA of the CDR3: TGTGCCAGCACCCGGCCGGGACAGGCCCTTAACTATGGCTACACCTTC. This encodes CASTRPGQALNYGYTF.

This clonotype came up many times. CDR3 sequence (DNA): TGTGCCAGCATCGTAGGGAACACCGGGGAGCTGTTTTTT. Translating gives CASIVGNTGELFF. The chain carries TRBV12-3 or TRBV12-4 and TRBJ2-2; no reliable D call. V shed 7 bases and J shed 1 base, with 7 bases lying between them. The CDR3 consists of 13 residues.

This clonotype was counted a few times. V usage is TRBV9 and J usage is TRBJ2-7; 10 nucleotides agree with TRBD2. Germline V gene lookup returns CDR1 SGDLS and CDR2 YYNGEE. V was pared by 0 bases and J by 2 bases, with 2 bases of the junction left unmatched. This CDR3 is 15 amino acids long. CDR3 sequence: CASSVALAGTYEQYF. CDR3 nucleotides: TGTGCCAGCAGCGTAGCACTAGCGGGGACCTACGAGCAGTACTTC.

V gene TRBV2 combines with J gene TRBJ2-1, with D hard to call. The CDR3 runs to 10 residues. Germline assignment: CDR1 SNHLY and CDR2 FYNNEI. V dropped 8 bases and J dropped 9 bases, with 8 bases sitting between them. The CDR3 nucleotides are TGTGCCAGCGCCCTCGGTGAGCAGTTCTTC. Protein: CASALGEQFF.

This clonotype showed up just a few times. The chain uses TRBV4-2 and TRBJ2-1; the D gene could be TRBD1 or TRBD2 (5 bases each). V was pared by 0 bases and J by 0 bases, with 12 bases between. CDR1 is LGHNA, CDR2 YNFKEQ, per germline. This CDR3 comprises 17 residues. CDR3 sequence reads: CASSQELWDDSYNEQFF. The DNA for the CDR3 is TGTGCCAGCAGCCAAGAATTGTGGGACGACTCCTACAATGAGCAGTTCTTC.